In its sample, the clone carrying this T cell receptor beta chain was seen a few times. Per the study methods: Amplification with reference gene primers provided the estimates of nucleated cell counts. TCRdb keeps only in-frame clones here, not all; method: immunoSEQ multiplex PCR. V and J calls and clone size are copied from that table; D and trimming were computed from the DNA. Among about 120,000 clones listed, roughly 80% were seen once. This entry comes from a study of blood T cell repertoires in COVID-19. Study in general: Whether acute or convalescent, the COVID-19 samples came from the United States, Italy and Spain. PBMCs, B-cell-depleted T cells, or T cells were the source of the cDNA or gDNA that made up the material.

The V segment lost 3 bases and the J segment 7 bases; nucleotides outside the gene matches: 2. This CDR3 contains 14 residues. The germline CDR1 and CDR2 sequences are LNHDA and SQIVND (reference sequence). The rearrangement uses TRBV19 and TRBJ1-4; 10 nucleotides match TRBD1. The receptor was derived from a human donor in a cohort sampled during active COVID-19. Sequenced: peripheral blood. Here the CDR3 DNA reads TGTGCCAGTAGTATGGGACAGGGGCGTGAAAAACTGTTTTTT. This translates into CASSMGQGREKLFF.